This is a list of T cell receptor beta chains from one sample in a study of blood T cell repertoires in COVID-19. Assay used: immunoSEQ multiplex PCR; TCRdb lists only in-frame clones, some missing. This table has approximately 220,000 clones, 65% to 85% appearing once. Sequencing used PBMCs or T cells enriched from blood (not recorded which). The receptors derive from a woman aged 40 to 50 who had recovered from COVID-19. CDR3s include the opening cysteine and the closing phenylalanine or tryptophan. Fields, in order: CDR3 protein, CDR3 DNA, J gene, D gene, V gene, clone size. A D gene is named only where the DNA matches it firmly. A row's size may be missing; if present it is once, few, many or a size class.

CDR3: CASSYSARALNQPQHF
DNA: TGTGCCAGCAGTTACTCGGCCAGGGCCCTCAATCAGCCCCAGCATTTT
J: TRBJ1-5
D: -
V: TRBV6-2/TRBV6-3
size: -

CDR3: CASSSIGTRASNEQFF
DNA: TGTGCCAGCAGTTCTATTGGGACTAGAGCGTCCAATGAGCAGTTCTTC
J: TRBJ2-1
D: TRBD2
V: TRBV28
size: few

CDR3: CASSRQGTNEKLFF
DNA: TGTGCCAGCAGCCGACAGGGAACTAATGAAAAACTGTTTTTT
J: TRBJ1-4
D: TRBD1
V: TRBV11-2
size: -

CDR3: CASSLHSGTSQTGELFF
DNA: TGTGCCAGCAGCTTACACTCCGGGACTAGCCAGACCGGGGAGCTGTTTTTT
J: TRBJ2-2
D: TRBD2
V: TRBV7-2
size: -

CDR3: CASSYRGQNTEAFF
DNA: TGTGCCAGCAGTTACAGGGGACAGAACACTGAAGCTTTCTTT
J: TRBJ1-1
D: TRBD1
V: TRBV2
size: -

CDR3: CASSQGQGSVYGYTF
DNA: TGTGCCAGCAGCCAGGGACAGGGTTCAGTGTATGGCTACACCTTC
J: TRBJ1-2
D: TRBD1
V: TRBV3-1/TRBV3-2
size: few

CDR3: CASSQDRDEKLFF
DNA: TGCGCCAGCAGCCAAGATCGTGATGAGAAACTGTTTTTT
J: TRBJ1-4
D: -
V: TRBV4-1
size: -

CDR3: CASSIGGQGGSPLHF
DNA: TGTGCCAGTAGTATAGGGGGACAGGGTGGCTCACCCCTCCACTTT
J: TRBJ1-6
D: TRBD1
V: TRBV19
size: -

CDR3: CASSPRGAGGRDEQFF
DNA: TGTGCCAGCAGCCCCCGCGGAGCGGGAGGCCGCGATGAGCAGTTCTTC
J: TRBJ2-1
D: TRBD2
V: TRBV3-1/TRBV3-2
size: few

CDR3: CATSDRHSGNTIYF
DNA: TGTGCCACCAGCGACAGGCACTCTGGAAACACCATATATTTT
J: TRBJ1-3
D: -
V: TRBV15
size: -

CDR3: CASSSQVEPGVGADTQYF
DNA: TGCGCCAGCAGCTCGCAAGTGGAGCCGGGAGTCGGGGCAGATACGCAGTATTTT
J: TRBJ2-3
D: -
V: TRBV5-1
size: once

CDR3: CAISESTGGVINEQFF
DNA: TGTGCCATCAGTGAGTCCACAGGGGGCGTAATAAATGAGCAGTTCTTC
J: TRBJ2-1
D: TRBD1
V: TRBV10-3
size: -

CDR3: CASSVTDAGGEKLFF
DNA: TGTGCCAGCAGCGTGACGGACGCCGGGGGGGAAAAACTGTTTTTT
J: TRBJ1-4
D: -
V: TRBV9
size: -

CDR3: CASSFLPSGSSYEQYF
DNA: TGTGCCAGCAGCTTCCTACCTAGCGGGAGCTCCTACGAGCAGTACTTC
J: TRBJ2-7
D: TRBD2
V: TRBV11-2
size: -

CDR3: CASSLNTGELFF
DNA: TGTGCCAGCAGTCTCAACACCGGGGAGCTGTTTTTT
J: TRBJ2-2
D: -
V: TRBV12-3/TRBV12-4
size: once

CDR3: CASSLQGSEQFF
DNA: TGCGCCAGCAGCCTCCAGGGGAGTGAGCAGTTCTTC
J: TRBJ2-1
D: -
V: TRBV10-1
size: -

CDR3: CASSGTAYQPQHF
DNA: TGTGCCAGCAGCGGGACAGCTTATCAGCCCCAGCATTTT
J: TRBJ1-5
D: TRBD1
V: TRBV6-5
size: -

CDR3: CASSLPSGTSGNYEQYF
DNA: TGTGCCAGCAGTTTACCGTCCGGTACTAGCGGGAACTACGAGCAGTACTTC
J: TRBJ2-7
D: TRBD2
V: TRBV28
size: -

CDR3: CASSGRDRGYYNSPLHF
DNA: TGTGCCAGCAGCGGCCGGGACAGGGGTTATTATAATTCACCCCTCCACTTT
J: TRBJ1-6
D: TRBD1
V: TRBV11-2
size: once

CDR3: CATSDGGTGTFGYTF
DNA: TGTGCCACCAGTGATGGGGGGACAGGGACTTTTGGCTACACCTTC
J: TRBJ1-2
D: TRBD1
V: TRBV24-1
size: -

CDR3: CASSRGSPGGYTF
DNA: TGTGCCAGCAGTCGGGGAAGTCCCGGGGGCTACACCTTC
J: TRBJ1-2
D: -
V: TRBV6-5
size: -

CDR3: CASSSHAREVNEQFF
DNA: TGTGCCAGCAGTTCTCACGCGCGGGAGGTAAATGAGCAGTTCTTC
J: TRBJ2-1
D: TRBD2
V: TRBV6-2/TRBV6-3
size: few

CDR3: CASSPGLAATYEQYF
DNA: TGTGCCAGCAGTCCAGGACTAGCTGCTACCTACGAGCAGTACTTC
J: TRBJ2-7
D: TRBD2
V: TRBV28
size: few

CDR3: CATSDGSQETQYF
DNA: TGTGCCACCAGTGATGGCAGCCAAGAGACCCAGTACTTC
J: TRBJ2-5
D: -
V: TRBV24-1
size: -

CDR3: CASSETRRETQYF
DNA: TGTGCCAGCAGCGAGACAAGGAGGGAGACCCAGTACTTC
J: TRBJ2-5
D: -
V: TRBV13
size: -

CDR3: CASSAGTGFKVTGELFF
DNA: TGTGCCAGCAGTGCCGGGACAGGGTTTAAGGTGACCGGGGAGCTGTTTTTT
J: TRBJ2-2
D: TRBD1
V: TRBV6-1
size: -

CDR3: CASTPVGSYGYTF
DNA: TGTGCCAGCACCCCCGTGGGGAGTTATGGCTACACCTTC
J: TRBJ1-2
D: -
V: TRBV6-5
size: -

CDR3: CASSFGGTATYEQYF
DNA: TGTGCCAGCAGCTTTGGGGGGACAGCCACCTACGAGCAGTACTTC
J: TRBJ2-7
D: -
V: TRBV7-2
size: once

CDR3: CASSYSEGTEAFF
DNA: TGTGCCAGCAGTTACTCGGAGGGAACTGAAGCTTTCTTT
J: TRBJ1-1
D: -
V: TRBV6-5
size: -

CDR3: CSVVWGLSNYGYTF
DNA: TGCAGCGTTGTATGGGGACTCTCTAACTATGGCTACACCTTC
J: TRBJ1-2
D: -
V: TRBV29-1
size: -

CDR3: CASSPGQGNEKLFF
DNA: TGTGCCAGCAGTCCGGGACAGGGGAATGAAAAACTGTTTTTT
J: TRBJ1-4
D: TRBD1
V: TRBV6-5
size: once

CDR3: CAIRDLGQMNTEAFF
DNA: TGTGCCATCAGGGATCTGGGACAGATGAACACTGAAGCTTTCTTT
J: TRBJ1-1
D: TRBD1
V: TRBV10-3
size: -

CDR3: CASSLNRGEAFF
DNA: TGTGCCAGCAGCCTGAATCGGGGTGAAGCTTTCTTT
J: TRBJ1-1
D: -
V: TRBV4-2
size: -

CDR3: CASRSPGGGGGITGELFF
DNA: TGTGCCAGCAGATCTCCGGGAGGAGGGGGAGGTATTACCGGGGAGCTGTTTTTT
J: TRBJ2-2
D: -
V: TRBV27
size: -

CDR3: CSASGQGADYEQYF
DNA: TGCAGTGCTAGTGGACAGGGGGCGGACTACGAGCAGTACTTC
J: TRBJ2-7
D: TRBD1
V: TRBV20-1
size: -

CDR3: CASSLTSPFYGYTF
DNA: TGTGCCAGCAGCTTAACGAGTCCCTTCTATGGCTACACCTTC
J: TRBJ1-2
D: -
V: TRBV7-2
size: once

CDR3: CASSPPPGQLIPTDTQYF
DNA: TGTGCCAGCTCGCCCCCCCCCGGACAGCTCATTCCCACAGATACGCAGTATTTT
J: TRBJ2-3
D: -
V: TRBV18
size: -

CDR3: CASSLRGGYGYTF
DNA: TGTGCCAGCAGTCTACGGGGGGGCTATGGCTACACCTTC
J: TRBJ1-2
D: -
V: TRBV7-2
size: -

CDR3: CAFGTSGSYEQYF
DNA: TGTGCCTTCGGGACTAGCGGGTCCTACGAGCAGTACTTC
J: TRBJ2-7
D: TRBD2
V: TRBV30
size: -

CDR3: CASSPSGATYNEQFF
DNA: TGTGCCAGCAGTCCCTCAGGGGCGACCTACAATGAGCAGTTCTTC
J: TRBJ2-1
D: -
V: TRBV7-9
size: -

CDR3: CSASSGREGRNQPQHF
DNA: TGCAGTGCTAGTTCGGGCAGGGAGGGAAGAAATCAGCCCCAGCATTTT
J: TRBJ1-5
D: -
V: TRBV20-1
size: -

CDR3: CASSLMSGVYEQYF
DNA: TGCGCCAGCAGCCTGATGTCCGGGGTGTACGAGCAGTACTTC
J: TRBJ2-7
D: -
V: TRBV4-1
size: -